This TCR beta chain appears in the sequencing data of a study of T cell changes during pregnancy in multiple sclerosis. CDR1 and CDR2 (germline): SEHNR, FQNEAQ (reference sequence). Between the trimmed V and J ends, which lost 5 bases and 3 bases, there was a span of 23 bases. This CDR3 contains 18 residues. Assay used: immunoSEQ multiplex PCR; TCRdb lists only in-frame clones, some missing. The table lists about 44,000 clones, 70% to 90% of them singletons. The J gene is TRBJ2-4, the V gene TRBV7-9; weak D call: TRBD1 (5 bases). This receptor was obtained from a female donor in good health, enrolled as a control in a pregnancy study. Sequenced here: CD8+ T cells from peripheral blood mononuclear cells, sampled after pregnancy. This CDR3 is CASSKSLGGEQVKNIQYF. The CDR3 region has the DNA TGTGCCAGCAGCAAGTCCCTCGGCGGTGAACAGGTCAAAAACATTCAGTACTTC. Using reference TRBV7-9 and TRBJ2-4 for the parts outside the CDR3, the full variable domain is DTGVSQNPRHKITKRGQNVTFRCDPISEHNRLYWYRQTLGQGPEFLTYFQNEAQLEKSRLLSDRFSAERPKGSFSTLEIQRTEQGDSAMYLCASSKSLGGEQVKNIQYFGAGTRLSVL.